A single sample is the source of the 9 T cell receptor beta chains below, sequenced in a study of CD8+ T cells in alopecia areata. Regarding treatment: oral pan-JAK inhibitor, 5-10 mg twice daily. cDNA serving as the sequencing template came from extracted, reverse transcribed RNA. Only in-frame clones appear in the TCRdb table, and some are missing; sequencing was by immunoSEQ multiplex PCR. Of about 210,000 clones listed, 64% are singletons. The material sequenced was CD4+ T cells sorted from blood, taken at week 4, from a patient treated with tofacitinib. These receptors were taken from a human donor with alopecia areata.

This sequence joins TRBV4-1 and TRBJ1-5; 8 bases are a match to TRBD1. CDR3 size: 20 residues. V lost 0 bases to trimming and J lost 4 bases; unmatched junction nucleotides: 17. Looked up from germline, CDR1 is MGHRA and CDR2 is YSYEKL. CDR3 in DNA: TGCGCCAGCAGCCAAGATCACAAGGCAGGGGGCTTGGGTTGGAATCAGCCCCAGCATTTT. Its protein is CASSQDHKAGGLGWNQPQHF.

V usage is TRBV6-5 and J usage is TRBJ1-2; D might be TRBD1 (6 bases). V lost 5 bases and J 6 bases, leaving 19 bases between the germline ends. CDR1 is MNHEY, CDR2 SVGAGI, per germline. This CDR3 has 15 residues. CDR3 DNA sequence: TGTGCCAGCAGTCCCCGCCCCCACAGGGAAGATGGCTACACCTTC. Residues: CASSPRPHREDGYTF.

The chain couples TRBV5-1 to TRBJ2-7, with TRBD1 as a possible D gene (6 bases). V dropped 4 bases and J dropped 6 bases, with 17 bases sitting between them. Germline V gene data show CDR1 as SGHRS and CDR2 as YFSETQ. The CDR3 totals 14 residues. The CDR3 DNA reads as TGCGCCAGCAGCCCGGACAGCCCGGCGCTCGAGCAGTACTTC. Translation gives CASSPDSPALEQYF.

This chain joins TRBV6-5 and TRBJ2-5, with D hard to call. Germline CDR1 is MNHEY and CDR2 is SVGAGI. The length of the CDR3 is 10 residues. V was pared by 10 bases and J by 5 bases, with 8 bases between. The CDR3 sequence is CATHRETQYF. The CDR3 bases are TGTGCCACCCACCGGGAGACCCAGTACTTC.

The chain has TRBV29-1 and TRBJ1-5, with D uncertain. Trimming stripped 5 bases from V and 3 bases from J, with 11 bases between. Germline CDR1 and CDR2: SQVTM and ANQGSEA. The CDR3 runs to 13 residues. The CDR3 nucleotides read TGCAGCGTTTTAGGGTTCCCCAATCAGCCCCAGCATTTT. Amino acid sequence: CSVLGFPNQPQHF. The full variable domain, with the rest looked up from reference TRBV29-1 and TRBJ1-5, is SAVISQKPSRDICQRGTSLTIQCQVDSQVTMMFWYRQQPGQSLTLIATANQGSEATYESGFVIDKFPISRPNLTFSTLTVSNMSPEDSSIYLCSVLGFPNQPQHFGDGTRLSIL.

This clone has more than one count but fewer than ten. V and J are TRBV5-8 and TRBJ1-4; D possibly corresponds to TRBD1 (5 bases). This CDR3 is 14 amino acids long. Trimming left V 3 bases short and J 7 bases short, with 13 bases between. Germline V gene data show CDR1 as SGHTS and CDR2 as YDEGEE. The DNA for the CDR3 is TGTGCCAGCAGCTATGGAGGGGTTGGTGAAAAACTGTTTTTT. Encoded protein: CASSYGGVGEKLFF.

CDR3 amino acids: CASSQVLAGFEETQYF. In DNA, the CDR3 is TGCGCCAGCAGCCAGGTACTAGCGGGGTTTGAAGAGACCCAGTACTTC. The chain employs TRBV4-3 and TRBJ2-5; 10 nucleotides align to TRBD2. There are 16 residues in the CDR3. Germline lookup yields CDR1 LGHNA and CDR2 YSLEER. Unmatched junction bases numbered 7, after V lost 3 bases and J lost 3 bases.

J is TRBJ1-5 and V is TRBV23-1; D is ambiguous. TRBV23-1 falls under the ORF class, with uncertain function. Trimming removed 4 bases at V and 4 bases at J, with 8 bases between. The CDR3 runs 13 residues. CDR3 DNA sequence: TGCGCCAGCAGTCTTGGGGTTAATCAGCCCCAGCATTTT. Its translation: CASSLGVNQPQHF.

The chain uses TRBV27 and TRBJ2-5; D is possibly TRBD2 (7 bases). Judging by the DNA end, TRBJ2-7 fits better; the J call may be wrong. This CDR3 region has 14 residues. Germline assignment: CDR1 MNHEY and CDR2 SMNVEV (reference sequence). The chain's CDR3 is CATPIGGGLYEQYF. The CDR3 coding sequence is TGTGCCACCCCAATAGGGGGGGGACTCTACGAGCAGTACTTC.